This TCR beta chain was observed in a study of T cell responses to AZD1222 COVID-19 vaccine. Study conclusions and caveats: Seropositivity was recorded at baseline in only a handful of AZD1222 recipients. Donors were largely white British and mainly female; clonal diversity was possibly underestimated. Only after the peak T cell response were repertoires sampled.

CDR1 and CDR2 from the germline V gene are LGHDT and YNNKEL (reference sequence). The V and J ends lost 4 bases and 3 bases respectively, with 15 bases between them. The CDR3 extends over 15 amino acids. TCRdb's copy holds only in-frame clones and misses some; the assay was immunoSEQ multiplex PCR. The sample has approximately 77,000 clones, roughly nine tenths seen once. A word on this clone: Its antigen is as yet unknown.

The genes are TRBV3-1 (or the pseudogene TRBV3-2) and TRBJ2-5; no clear D. The specimen was peripheral blood, collected 28 days after the second AZD1222 dose. This receptor was identified in an adult who received the AZD1222 COVID-19 vaccine. CDR3 region: CASSPPKKTEETQYF. In DNA, the CDR3 is TGTGCCAGCAGCCCCCCGAAAAAAACGGAAGAGACCCAGTACTTC.